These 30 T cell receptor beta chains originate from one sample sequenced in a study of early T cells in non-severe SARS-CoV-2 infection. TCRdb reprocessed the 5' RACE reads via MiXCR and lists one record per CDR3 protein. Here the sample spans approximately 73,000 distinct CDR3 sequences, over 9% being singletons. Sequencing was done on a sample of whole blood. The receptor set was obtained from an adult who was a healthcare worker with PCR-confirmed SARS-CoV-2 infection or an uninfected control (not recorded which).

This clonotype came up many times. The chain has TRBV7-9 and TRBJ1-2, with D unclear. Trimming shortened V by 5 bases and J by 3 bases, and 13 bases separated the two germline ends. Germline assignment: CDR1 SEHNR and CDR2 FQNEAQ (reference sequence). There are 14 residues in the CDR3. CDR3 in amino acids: CASSRTGEDYGYTF. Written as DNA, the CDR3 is TGTGCCAGCAGCCGGACTGGGGAGGACTATGGCTACACCTTC.

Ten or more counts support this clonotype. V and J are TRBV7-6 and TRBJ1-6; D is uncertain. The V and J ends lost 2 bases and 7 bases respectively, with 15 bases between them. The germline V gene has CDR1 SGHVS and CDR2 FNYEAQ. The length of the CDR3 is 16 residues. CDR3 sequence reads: CASSLFQGGGNSPLHF. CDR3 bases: TGTGCCAGCAGCTTATTTCAAGGAGGAGGGAATTCACCCCTCCACTTT.

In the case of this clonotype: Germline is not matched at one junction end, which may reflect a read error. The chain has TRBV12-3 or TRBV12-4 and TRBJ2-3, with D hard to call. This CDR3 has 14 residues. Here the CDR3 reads CGSSIGLGTDTQYF. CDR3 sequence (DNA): TGTGGCAGCTCGATCGGCCTGGGCACAGATACGCAGTATTTT.

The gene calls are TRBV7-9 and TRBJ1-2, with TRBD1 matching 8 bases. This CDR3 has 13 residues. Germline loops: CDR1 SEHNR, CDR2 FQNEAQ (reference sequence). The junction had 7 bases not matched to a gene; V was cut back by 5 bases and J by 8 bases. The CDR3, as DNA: TGTGCCAGCAGCCCGGGACAGGCTCGAGGCTACACCTTC. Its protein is CASSPGQARGYTF. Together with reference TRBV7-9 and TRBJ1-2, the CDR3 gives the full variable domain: DTGVSQNPRHKITKRGQNVTFRCDPISEHNRLYWYRQTLGQGPEFLTYFQNEAQLEKSRLLSDRFSAERPKGSFSTLEIQRTEQGDSAMYLCASSPGQARGYTFGSGTRLTVV.

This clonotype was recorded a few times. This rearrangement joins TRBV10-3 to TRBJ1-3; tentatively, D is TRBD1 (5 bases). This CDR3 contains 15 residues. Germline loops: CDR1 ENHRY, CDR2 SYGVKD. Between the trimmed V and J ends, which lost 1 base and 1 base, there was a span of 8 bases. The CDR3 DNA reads TGTGCCATCAGTGAGTTCGGGGGGTCTGGAAACACCATATATTTT. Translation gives CAISEFGGSGNTIYF.

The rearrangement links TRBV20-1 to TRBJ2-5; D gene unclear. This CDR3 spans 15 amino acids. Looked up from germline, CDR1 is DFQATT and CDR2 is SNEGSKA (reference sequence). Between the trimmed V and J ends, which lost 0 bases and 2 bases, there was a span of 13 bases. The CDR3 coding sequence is TGCAGTGCTAGAGATTTCCGGCGGAATCAAGAGACCCAGTACTTC. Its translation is CSARDFRRNQETQYF.

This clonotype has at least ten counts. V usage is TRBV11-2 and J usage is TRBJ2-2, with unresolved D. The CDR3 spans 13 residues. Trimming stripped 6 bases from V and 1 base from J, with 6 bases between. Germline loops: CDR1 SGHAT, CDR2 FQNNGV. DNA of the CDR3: TGTGCCAGCAGGACGGTGAACACCGGGGAGCTGTTTTTT. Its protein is CASRTVNTGELFF.

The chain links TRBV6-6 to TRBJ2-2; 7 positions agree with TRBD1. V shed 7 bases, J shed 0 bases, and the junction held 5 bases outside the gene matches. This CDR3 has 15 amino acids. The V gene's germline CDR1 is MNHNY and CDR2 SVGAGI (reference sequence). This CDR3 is CASTSGTANTGELFF. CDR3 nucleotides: TGTGCCAGCACCTCCGGGACAGCGAACACCGGGGAGCTGTTTTTT.

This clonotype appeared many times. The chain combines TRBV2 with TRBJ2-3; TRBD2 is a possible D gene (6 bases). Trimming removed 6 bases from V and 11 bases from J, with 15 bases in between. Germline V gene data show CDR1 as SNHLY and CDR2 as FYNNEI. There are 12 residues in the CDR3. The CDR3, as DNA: TGTGCCAGCAGCCAGAGGCGGGACTTGCAGTATTTT. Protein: CASSQRRDLQYF. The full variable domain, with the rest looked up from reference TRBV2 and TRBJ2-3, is EPEVTQTPSHQVTQMGQEVILRCVPISNHLYFYWYRQILGQKVEFLVSFYNNEISEKSEIFDDQFSVERPDGSNFTLKIRSTKLEDSAMYFCASSQRRDLQYFGPGTRLTVL.

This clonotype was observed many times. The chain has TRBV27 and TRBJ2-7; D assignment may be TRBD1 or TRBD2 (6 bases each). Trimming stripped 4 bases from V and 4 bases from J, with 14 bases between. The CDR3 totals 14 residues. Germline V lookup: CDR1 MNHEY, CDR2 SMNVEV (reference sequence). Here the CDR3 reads CASSWGQGGYEQYF. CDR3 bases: TGTGCCAGCAGTTGGGGACAAGGGGGGTACGAGCAGTACTTC.

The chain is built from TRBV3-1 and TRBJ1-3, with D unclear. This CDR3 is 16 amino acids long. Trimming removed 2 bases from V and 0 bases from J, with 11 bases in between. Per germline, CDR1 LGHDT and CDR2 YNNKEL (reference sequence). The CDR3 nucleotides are TGTGCCAGCAGCCAACCTGCCGGGATCTCTGGAAACACCATATATTTT. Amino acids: CASSQPAGISGNTIYF.

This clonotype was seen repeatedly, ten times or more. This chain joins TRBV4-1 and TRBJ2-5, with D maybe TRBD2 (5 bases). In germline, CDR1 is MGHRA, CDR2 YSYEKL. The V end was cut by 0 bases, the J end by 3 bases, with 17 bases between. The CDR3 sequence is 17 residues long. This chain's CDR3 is CASSQDVIRGSEETQYF. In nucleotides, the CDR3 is TGCGCCAGCAGCCAAGACGTTATTCGGGGTTCGGAAGAGACCCAGTACTTC.

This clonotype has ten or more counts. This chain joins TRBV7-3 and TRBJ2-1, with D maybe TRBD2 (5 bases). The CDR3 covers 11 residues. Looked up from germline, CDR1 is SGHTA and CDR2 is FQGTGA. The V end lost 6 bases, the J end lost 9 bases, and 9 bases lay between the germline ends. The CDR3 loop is CASRDFGEQFF. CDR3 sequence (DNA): TGTGCCAGCAGGGACTTCGGTGAGCAGTTCTTC. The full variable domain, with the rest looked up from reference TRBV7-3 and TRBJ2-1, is GAGVSQTPSNKVTEKGKYVELRCDPISGHTALYWYRQSLGQGPEFLIYFQGTGAADDSGLPNDRFFAVRPEGSVSTLKIQRTERGDSAVYLCASRDFGEQFFGPGTRLTVL.

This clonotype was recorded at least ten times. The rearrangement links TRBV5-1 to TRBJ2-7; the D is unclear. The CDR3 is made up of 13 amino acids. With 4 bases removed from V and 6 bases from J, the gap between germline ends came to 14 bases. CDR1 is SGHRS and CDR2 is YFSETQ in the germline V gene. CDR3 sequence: CASSASFSSEQYF. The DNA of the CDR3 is TGCGCCAGCAGCGCGAGCTTCTCATCCGAGCAGTACTTC.

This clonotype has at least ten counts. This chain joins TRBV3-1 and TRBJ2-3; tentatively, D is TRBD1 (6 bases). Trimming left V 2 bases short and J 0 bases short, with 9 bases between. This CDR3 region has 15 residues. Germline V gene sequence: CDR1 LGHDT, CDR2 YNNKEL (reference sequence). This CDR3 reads CASSQTGSSTDTQYF. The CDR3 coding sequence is TGTGCCAGCAGCCAAACAGGGTCAAGCACAGATACGCAGTATTTT.

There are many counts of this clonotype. This chain's CDR3 is CATDPAGQGPQETQYF. CDR3 coding DNA: TGTGCCACCGATCCCGCGGGACAGGGTCCCCAAGAGACCCAGTACTTC. The chain couples TRBV10-3 to TRBJ2-5, with 9 bases identical to TRBD1. Germline V gives CDR1 ENHRY, CDR2 SYGVKD. This CDR3 comprises 16 residues. Germline trimming cut 10 bases from V and 1 base from J; bases unmatched to any gene: 13.

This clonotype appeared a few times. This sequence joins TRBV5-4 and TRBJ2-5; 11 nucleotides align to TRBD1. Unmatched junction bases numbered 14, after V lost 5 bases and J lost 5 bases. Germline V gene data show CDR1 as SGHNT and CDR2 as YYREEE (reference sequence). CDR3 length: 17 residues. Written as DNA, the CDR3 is TGTGCCAGCAGGGCGGGACAGGGGGTCTTAAAGTTGGAGACCCAGTACTTC. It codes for CASRAGQGVLKLETQYF.

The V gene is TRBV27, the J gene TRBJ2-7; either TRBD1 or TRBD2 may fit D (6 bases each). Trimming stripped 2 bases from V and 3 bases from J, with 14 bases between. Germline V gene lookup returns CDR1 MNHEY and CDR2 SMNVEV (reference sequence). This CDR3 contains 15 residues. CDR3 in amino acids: CASSLTAGHRYEQYF. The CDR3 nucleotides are TGTGCCAGCAGTTTAACGGCGGGACACCGCTACGAGCAGTACTTC.

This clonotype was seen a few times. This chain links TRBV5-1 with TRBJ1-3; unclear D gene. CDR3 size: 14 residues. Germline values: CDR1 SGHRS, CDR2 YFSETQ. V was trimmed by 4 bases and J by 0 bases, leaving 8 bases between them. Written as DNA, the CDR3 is TGCGCCAGCAGCCCTCCTAGCTCTGGAAACACCATATATTTT. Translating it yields CASSPPSSGNTIYF.

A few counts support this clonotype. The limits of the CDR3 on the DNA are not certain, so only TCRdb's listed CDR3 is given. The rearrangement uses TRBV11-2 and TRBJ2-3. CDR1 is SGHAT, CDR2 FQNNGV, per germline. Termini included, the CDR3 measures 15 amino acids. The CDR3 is CASSFGNGPQTTQYF.

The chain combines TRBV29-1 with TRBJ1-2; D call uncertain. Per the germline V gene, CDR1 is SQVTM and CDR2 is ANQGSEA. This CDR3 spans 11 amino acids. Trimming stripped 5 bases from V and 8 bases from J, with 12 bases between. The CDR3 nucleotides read TGCAGCGTTCAAGGTGTCTCCGGCTACACCTTC. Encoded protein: CSVQGVSGYTF.

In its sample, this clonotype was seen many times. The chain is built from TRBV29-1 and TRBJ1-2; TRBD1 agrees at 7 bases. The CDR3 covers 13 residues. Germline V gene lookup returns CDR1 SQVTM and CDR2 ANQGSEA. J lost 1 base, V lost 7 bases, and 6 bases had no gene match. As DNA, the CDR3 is TGCAGCGGAGCCGGGACAGATAACTATGGCTACACCTTC. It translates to CSGAGTDNYGYTF.

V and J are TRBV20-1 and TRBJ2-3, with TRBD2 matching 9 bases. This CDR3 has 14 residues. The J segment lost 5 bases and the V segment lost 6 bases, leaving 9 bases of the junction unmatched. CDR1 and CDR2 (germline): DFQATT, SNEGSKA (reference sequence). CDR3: CSAGGAGGLDTQYF. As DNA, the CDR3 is TGCAGTGCCGGCGGTGCGGGGGGGTTAGATACGCAGTATTTT.

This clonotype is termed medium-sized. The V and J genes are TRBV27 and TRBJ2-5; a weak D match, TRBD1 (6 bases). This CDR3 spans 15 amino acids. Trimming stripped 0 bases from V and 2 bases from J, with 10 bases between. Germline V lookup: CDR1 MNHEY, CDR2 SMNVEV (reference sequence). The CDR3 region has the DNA TGTGCCAGCAGTTTATCGCTGGACAGACAAGAGACCCAGTACTTC. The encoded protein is CASSLSLDRQETQYF.

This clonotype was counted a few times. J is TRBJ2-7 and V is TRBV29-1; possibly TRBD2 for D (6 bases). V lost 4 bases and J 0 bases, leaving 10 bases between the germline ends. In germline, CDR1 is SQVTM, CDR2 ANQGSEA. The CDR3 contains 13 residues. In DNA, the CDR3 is TGCAGCGTTGTTTGGCGGGGCTCCTACGAGCAGTACTTC. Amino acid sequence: CSVVWRGSYEQYF.

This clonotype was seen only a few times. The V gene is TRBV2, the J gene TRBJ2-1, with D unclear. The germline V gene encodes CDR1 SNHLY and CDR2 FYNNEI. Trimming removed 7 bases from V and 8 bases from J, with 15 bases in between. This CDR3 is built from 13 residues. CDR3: CASTPDPQDEQFF. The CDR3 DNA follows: TGTGCCAGCACCCCCGACCCCCAGGATGAGCAGTTCTTC.

CDR3 residues: CSARDRGRSLRETQYF. Here the CDR3 DNA reads TGCAGTGCTAGAGACCGGGGACGGTCACTTCGGGAGACCCAGTACTTC. V and J are TRBV20-1 and TRBJ2-5, with D perhaps assigned TRBD1 or TRBD2 (5 bases each). CDR1 and CDR2 from the germline V gene are DFQATT and SNEGSKA (reference sequence). V lost 0 bases and J 5 bases, leaving 19 bases between the germline ends. CDR3 length: 16 amino acids.

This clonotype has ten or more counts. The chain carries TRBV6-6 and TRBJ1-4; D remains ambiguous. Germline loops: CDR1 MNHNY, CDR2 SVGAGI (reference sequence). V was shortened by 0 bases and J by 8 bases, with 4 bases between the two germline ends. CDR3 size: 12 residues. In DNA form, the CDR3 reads TGTGCCAGCAGTTACTCGTGGGAAAAACTGTTTTTT. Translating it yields CASSYSWEKLFF.

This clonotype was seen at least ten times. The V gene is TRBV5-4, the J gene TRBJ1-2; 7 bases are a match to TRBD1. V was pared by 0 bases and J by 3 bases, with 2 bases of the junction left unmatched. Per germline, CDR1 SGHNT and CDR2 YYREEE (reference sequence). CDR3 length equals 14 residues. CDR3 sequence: CASSLAGGDYGYTF. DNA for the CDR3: TGTGCCAGCAGCTTGGCAGGGGGAGACTATGGCTACACCTTC.

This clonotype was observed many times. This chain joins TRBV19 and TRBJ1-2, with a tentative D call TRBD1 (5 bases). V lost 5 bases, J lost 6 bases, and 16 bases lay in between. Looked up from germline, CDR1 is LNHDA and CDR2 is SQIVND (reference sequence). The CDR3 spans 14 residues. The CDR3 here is CASSSGPGLNGYTF. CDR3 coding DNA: TGTGCCAGTAGTTCGGGACCGGGACTTAATGGCTACACCTTC.